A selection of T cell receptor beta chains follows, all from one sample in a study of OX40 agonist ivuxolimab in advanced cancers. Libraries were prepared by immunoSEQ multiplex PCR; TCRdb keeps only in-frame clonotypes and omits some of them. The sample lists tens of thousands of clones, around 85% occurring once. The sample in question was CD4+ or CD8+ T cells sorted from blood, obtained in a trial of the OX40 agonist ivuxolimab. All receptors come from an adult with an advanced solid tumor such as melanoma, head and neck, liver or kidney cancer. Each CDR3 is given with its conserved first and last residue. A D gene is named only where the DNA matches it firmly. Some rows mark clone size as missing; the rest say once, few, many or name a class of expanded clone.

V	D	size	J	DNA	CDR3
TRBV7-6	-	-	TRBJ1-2	TGTGCCAGCAGCTGGGGGCCCGGCGGGGAAAACTATGGCTACACCTTC	CASSWGPGGENYGYTF
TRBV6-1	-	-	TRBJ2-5	TGTGCCAGCAGTGAATGGGAAGGGAGCGAGACCCAGTACTTC	CASSEWEGSETQYF
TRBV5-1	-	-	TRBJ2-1	TGCGCCAGCAGCTCTTCCGGACCGCGCCCGTACAATGAGCAGTTCTTC	CASSSSGPRPYNEQFF
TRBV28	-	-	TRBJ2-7	TGTGCCAGCAGTGGACGACAGAGGGCTGAGGCCTACGAGCAGTACTTC	CASSGRQRAEAYEQYF
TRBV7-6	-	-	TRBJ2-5	TGTGCCAGCAGCGGGGACTCAGAGACCCAGTACTTC	CASSGDSETQYF
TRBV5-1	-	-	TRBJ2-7	TGCGCCAGCAGCCTAAGTAGTGGGAACGAGCAGTACTTC	CASSLSSGNEQYF
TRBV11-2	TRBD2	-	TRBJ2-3	TGTGCCAGCAGTCACCCCCCGGAGGCTAGCGGAGACACAGATACGCAGTATTTT	CASSHPPEASGDTDTQYF
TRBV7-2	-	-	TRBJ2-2	TGTGCCAGCAGCTTAGTACAGAACACCGGGGAGCTGTTTTTT	CASSLVQNTGELFF
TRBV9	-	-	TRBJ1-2	TGTGCCAGCAGCCCCCCCCAGAAAAAATTTAACTATGGCTACACCTTC	CASSPPQKKFNYGYTF
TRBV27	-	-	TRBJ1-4	TGTGCCAGCAGTTTATCGAGCCAGGGCGGCGAAAAACTGTTTTTT	CASSLSSQGGEKLFF
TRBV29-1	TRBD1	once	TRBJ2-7	TGCAGCGTTGAAGATCTCGACAGGGCGGGCGAGCAGTACTTC	CSVEDLDRAGEQYF
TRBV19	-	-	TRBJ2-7	TGTGCCAGTAGTATAAAAGGAGGCTACGAGCAGTACTTC	CASSIKGGYEQYF